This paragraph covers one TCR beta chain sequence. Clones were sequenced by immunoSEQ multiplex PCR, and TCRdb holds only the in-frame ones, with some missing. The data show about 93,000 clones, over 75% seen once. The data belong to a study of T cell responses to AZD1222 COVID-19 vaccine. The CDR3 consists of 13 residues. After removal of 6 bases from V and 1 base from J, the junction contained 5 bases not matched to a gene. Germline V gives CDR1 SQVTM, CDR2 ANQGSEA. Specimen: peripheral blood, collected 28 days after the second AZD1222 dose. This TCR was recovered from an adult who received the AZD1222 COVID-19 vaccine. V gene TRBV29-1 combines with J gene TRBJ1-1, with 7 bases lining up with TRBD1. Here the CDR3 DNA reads TGCAGCGTATACGCAGGGGGGAACACTGAAGCTTTCTTT. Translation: CSVYAGGNTEAFF.